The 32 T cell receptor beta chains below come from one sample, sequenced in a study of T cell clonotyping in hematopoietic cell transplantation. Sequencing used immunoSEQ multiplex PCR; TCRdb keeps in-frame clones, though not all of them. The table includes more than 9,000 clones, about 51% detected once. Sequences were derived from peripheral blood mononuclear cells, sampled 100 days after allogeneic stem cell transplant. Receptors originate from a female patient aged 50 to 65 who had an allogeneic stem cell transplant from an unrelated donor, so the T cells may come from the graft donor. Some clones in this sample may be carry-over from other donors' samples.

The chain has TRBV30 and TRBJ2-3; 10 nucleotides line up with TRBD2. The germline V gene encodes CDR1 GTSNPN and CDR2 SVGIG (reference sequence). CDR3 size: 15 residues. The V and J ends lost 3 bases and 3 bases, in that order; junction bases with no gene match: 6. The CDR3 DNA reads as TGTGCCTGGAGCCGACTAGCGGGTTCTACAGATACGCAGTATTTT. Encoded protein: CAWSRLAGSTDTQYF.

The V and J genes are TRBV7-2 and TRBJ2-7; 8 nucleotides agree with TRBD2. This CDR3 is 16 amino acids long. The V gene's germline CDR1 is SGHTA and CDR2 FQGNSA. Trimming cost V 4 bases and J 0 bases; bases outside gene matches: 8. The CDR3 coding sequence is TGTGCCAGCAGCTACGACGGGGGGGCCAGCTCCTACGAGCAGTACTTC. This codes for CASSYDGGASSYEQYF. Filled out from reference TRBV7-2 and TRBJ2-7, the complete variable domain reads GAGVSQSPSNKVTEKGKDVELRCDPISGHTALYWYRQSLGQGLEFLIYFQGNSAPDKSGLPSDRFSAERTGGSVSTLTIQRTQQEDSAVYLCASSYDGGASSYEQYFGPGTRLTVT.

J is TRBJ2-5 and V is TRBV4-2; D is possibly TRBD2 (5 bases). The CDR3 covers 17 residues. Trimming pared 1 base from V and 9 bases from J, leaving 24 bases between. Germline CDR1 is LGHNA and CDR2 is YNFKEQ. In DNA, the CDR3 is TGTGCCAGCAGCCAAGTCTCGACGTACAGCGGCGAGGAGGCCCAGTACTTC. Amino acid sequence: CASSQVSTYSGEEAQYF.

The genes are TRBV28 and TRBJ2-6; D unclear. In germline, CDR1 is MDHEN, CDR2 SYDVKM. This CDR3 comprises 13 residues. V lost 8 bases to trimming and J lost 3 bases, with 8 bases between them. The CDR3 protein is CASLRSGANVLTF. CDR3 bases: TGTGCCAGCCTCAGGAGTGGGGCCAACGTCCTGACTTTC.

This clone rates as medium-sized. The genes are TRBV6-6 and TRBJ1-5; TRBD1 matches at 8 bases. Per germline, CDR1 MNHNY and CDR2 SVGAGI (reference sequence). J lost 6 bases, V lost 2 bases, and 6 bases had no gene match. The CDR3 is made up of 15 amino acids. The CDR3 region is CASSYSQGAAQPQHF. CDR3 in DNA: TGTGCCAGCAGTTACAGTCAGGGGGCGGCTCAGCCCCAGCATTTT.

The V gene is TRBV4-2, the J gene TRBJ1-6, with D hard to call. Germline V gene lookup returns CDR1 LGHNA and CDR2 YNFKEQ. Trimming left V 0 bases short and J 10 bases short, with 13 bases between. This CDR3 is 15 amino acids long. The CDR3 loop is CASSQDLQKKSPLHF. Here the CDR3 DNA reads TGTGCCAGCAGCCAAGATTTACAAAAAAAATCACCCCTCCACTTT.

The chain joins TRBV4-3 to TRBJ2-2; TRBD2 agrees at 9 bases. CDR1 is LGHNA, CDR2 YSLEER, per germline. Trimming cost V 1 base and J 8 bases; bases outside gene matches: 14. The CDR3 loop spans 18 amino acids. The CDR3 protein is CASSQGTHPGLATGELFF. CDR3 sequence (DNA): TGCGCCAGCAGCCAAGGAACTCATCCCGGACTAGCGACAGGGGAGCTGTTTTTT.

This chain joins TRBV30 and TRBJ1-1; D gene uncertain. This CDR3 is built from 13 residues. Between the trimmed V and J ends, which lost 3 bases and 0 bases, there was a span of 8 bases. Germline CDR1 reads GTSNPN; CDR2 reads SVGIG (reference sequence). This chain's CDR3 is CAWSERMNTEAFF. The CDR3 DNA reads TGTGCCTGGAGCGAACGGATGAACACTGAAGCTTTCTTT.

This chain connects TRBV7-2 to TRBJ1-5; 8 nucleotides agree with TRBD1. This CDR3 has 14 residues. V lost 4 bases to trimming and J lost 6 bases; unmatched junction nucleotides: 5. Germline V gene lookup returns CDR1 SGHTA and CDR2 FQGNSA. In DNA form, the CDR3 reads TGTGCCAGCAGCTCCACAGGGGGGACTCAGCCCCAGCATTTT. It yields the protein CASSSTGGTQPQHF. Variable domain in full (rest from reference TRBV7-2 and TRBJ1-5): GAGVSQSPSNKVTEKGKDVELRCDPISGHTALYWYRQSLGQGLEFLIYFQGNSAPDKSGLPSDRFSAERTGGSVSTLTIQRTQQEDSAVYLCASSSTGGTQPQHFGDGTRLSIL.

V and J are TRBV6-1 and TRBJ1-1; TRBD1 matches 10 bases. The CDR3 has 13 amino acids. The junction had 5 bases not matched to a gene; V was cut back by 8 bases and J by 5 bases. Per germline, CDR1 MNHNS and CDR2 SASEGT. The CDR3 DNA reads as TGTGCCAGCGAGTCGGGACAGGGGACTGAAGCTTTCTTT. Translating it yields CASESGQGTEAFF.

The CDR3 DNA follows: TGTGCCAGCAGCCCAGGGACAGGGGTACGTGGCTACACCTTC. It is translated as CASSPGTGVRGYTF. The chain joins TRBV5-6 to TRBJ1-2; 10 bases agree with TRBD1. This CDR3 comprises 14 residues. Germline CDR1 reads SGHDT; CDR2 reads YYEEEE. Trimming removed 4 bases from V and 7 bases from J; junction bases left unmatched: 7.

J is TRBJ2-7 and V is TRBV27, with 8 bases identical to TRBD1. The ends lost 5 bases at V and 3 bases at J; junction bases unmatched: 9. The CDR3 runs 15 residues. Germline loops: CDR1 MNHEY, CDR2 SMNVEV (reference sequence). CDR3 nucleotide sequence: TGTGCCAGCAGTCCCGGACAGGGTACTTTCTACGAGCAGTACTTC. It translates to CASSPGQGTFYEQYF.

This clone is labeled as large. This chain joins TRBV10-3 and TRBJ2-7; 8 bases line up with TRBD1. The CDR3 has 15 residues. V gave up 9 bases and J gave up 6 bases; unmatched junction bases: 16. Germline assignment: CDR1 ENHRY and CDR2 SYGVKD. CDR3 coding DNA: TGTGCCATAGGACAGGGTTCTCCCCCGCCTCTCGAGCAGTACTTC. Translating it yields CAIGQGSPPPLEQYF.

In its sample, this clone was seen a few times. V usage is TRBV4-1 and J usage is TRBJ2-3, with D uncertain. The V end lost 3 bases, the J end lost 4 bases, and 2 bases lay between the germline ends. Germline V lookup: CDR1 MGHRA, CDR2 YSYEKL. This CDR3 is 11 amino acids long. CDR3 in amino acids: CASSQADTQYF. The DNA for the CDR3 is TGCGCCAGCAGCCAGGCAGATACGCAGTATTTT.

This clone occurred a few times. CDR3 bases: TGTGCCTTGACTGGGATCCGGTCACCCCTCCACTTT. The encoded protein is CALTGIRSPLHF. The chain recombines TRBV30 with TRBJ1-6; D gene uncertain. The CDR3 loop spans 12 amino acids. With 7 bases removed from V and 10 bases from J, the gap between germline ends came to 14 bases. Germline assignment: CDR1 GTSNPN and CDR2 SVGIG (reference sequence). Supplemented by reference TRBV30 and TRBJ1-6, the full variable domain reads SQTIHQWPATLVQPVGSPLSLECTVEGTSNPNLYWYRQAAGRGLQLLFYSVGIGQISSEVPQNLSASRPQDRQFILSSKKLLLSDSGFYLCALTGIRSPLHFGNGTRLTVT.

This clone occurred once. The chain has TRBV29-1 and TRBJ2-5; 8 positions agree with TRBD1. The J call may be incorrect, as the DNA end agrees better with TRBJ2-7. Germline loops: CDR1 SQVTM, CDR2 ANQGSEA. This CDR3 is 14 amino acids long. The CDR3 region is CSVGGRGLSYEQYF. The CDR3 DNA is TGCAGCGTTGGGGGCAGGGGGCTCTCCTACGAGCAGTACTTC.

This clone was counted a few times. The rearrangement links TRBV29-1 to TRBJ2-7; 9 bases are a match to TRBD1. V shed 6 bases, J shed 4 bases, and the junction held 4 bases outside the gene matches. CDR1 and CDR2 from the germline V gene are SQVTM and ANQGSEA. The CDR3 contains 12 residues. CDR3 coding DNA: TGCAGCGTGGCCGGGACAGGGTACGAGCAGTACTTC. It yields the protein CSVAGTGYEQYF.

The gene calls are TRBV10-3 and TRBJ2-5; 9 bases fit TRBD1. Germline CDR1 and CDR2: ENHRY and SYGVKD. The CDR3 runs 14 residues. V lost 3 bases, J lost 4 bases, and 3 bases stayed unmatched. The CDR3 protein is CAISDGTGRETQYF. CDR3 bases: TGTGCCATCAGTGACGGGACAGGGAGAGAGACCCAGTACTTC.

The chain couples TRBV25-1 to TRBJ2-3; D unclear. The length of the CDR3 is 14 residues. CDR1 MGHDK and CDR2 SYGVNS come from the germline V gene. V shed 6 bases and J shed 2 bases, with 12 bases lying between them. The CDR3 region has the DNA TGTGCCAGCAGGGATTTGGACCTCACAGATACGCAGTATTTT. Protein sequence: CASRDLDLTDTQYF. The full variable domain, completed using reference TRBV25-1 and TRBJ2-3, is EADIYQTPRYLVIGTGKKITLECSQTMGHDKMYWYQQDPGMELHLIHYSYGVNSTEKGDLSSESTVSRIRTEHFPLTLESARPSHTSQYLCASRDLDLTDTQYFGPGTRLTVL.

The CDR3, as DNA: TGCGCCAGCAGCCAAGATGAGTTCCTTCAAGAGACCCAGTACTTC. Translated, it gives CASSQDEFLQETQYF. The rearrangement links TRBV4-3 to TRBJ2-5; D not resolved. Per germline, CDR1 LGHNA and CDR2 YSLEER. The length of the CDR3 is 15 residues. V gave up 0 bases and J gave up 2 bases, with 10 bases separating them.

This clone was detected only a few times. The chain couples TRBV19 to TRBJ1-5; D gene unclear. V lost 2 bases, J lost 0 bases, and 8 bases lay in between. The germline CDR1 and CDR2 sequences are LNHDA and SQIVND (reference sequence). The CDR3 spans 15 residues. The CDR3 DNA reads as TGTGCCAGTAGTATAAGCCAGACTAGCAATCAGCCCCAGCATTTT. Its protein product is CASSISQTSNQPQHF. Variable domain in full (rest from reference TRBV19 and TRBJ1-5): DGGITQSPKYLFRKEGQNVTLSCEQNLNHDAMYWYRQDPGQGLRLIYYSQIVNDFQKGDIAEGYSVSREKKESFPLTVTSAQKNPTAFYLCASSISQTSNQPQHFGDGTRLSIL.

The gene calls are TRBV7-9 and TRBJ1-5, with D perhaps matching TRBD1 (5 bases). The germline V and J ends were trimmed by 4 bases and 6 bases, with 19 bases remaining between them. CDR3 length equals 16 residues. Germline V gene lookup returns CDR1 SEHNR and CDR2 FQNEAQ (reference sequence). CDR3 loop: CASSSTRQGDGQPQHF. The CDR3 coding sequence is TGTGCCAGCAGCTCAACCCGGCAGGGAGACGGTCAGCCCCAGCATTTT. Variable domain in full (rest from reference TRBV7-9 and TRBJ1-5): DTGVSQNPRHKITKRGQNVTFRCDPISEHNRLYWYRQTLGQGPEFLTYFQNEAQLEKSRLLSDRFSAERPKGSFSTLEIQRTEQGDSAMYLCASSSTRQGDGQPQHFGDGTRLSIL.

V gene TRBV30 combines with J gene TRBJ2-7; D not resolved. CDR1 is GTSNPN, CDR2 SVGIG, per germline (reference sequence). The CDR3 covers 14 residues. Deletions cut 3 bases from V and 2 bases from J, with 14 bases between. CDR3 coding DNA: TGTGCCTGGAGCGTATTCAGGTTTCCCTACGAGCAGTACTTC. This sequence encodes CAWSVFRFPYEQYF.

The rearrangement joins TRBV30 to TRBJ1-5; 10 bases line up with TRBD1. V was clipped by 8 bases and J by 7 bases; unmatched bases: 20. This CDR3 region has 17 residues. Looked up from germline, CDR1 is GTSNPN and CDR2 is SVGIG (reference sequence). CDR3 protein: CARVGYRDRGRYQPQHF. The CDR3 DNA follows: TGTGCCAGAGTGGGCTACCGGGACAGGGGTAGGTACCAGCCCCAGCATTTT.

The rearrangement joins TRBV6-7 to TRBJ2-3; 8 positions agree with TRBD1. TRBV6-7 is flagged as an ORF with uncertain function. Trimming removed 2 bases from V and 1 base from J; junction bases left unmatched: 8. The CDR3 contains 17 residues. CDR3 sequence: CASSYPSPGQGTDTQYF. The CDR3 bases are TGTGCCAGCAGTTACCCCTCACCGGGACAGGGCACAGATACGCAGTATTTT.

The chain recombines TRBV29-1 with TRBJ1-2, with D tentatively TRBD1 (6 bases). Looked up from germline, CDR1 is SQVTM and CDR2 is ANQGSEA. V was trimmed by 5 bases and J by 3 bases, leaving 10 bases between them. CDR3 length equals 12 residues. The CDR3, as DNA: TGCAGCGTTCAACAGGGAGACTATGGCTACACCTTC. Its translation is CSVQQGDYGYTF. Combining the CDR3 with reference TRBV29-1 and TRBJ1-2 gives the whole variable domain SAVISQKPSRDICQRGTSLTIQCQVDSQVTMMFWYRQQPGQSLTLIATANQGSEATYESGFVIDKFPISRPNLTFSTLTVSNMSPEDSSIYLCSVQQGDYGYTFGSGTRLTVV.

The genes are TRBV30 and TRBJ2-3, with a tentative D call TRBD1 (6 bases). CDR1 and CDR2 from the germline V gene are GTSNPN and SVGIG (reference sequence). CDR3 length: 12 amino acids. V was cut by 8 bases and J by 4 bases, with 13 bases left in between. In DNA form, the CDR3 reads TGTGCCGCAGGGGAAGCGGCAGATACGCAGTATTTT. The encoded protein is CAAGEAADTQYF.

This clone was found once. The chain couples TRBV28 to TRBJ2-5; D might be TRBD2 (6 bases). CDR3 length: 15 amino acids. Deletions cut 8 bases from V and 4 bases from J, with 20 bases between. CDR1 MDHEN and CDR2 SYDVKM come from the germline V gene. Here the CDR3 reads CASRPGVGQRETQYF. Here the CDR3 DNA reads TGTGCCAGCCGACCGGGGGTGGGGCAGCGAGAGACCCAGTACTTC.

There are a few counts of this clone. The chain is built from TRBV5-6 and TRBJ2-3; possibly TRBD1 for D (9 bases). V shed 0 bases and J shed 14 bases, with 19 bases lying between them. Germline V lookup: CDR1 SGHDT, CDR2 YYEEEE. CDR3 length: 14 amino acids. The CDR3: CASSLAGGTGSGYF. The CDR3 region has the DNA TGTGCCAGCAGCTTGGCGGGGGGGACAGGGTCGGGGTATTTT.

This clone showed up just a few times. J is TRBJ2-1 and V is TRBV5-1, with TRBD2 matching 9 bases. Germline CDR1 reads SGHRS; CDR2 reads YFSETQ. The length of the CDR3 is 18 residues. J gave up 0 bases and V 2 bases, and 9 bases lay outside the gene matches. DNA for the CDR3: TGCGCCAGCAGCTTCCTAGCGGGAACAGGGAGCTCCTACAATGAGCAGTTCTTC. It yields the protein CASSFLAGTGSSYNEQFF.

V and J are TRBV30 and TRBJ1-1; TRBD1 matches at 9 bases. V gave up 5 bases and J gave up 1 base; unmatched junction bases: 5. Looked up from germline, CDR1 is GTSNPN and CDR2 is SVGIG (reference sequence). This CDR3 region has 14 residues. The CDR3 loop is CAWFDRGGNTEAFF. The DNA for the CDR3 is TGTGCCTGGTTCGACAGGGGGGGGAACACTGAAGCTTTCTTT.

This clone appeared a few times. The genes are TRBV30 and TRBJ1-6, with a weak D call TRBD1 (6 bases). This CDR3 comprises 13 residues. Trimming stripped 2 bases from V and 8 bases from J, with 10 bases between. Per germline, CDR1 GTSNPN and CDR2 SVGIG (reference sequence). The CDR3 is CAWSKKGDSPLHF. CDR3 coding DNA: TGTGCCTGGAGTAAGAAGGGGGATTCACCCCTCCACTTT. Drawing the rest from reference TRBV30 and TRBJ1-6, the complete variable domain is SQTIHQWPATLVQPVGSPLSLECTVEGTSNPNLYWYRQAAGRGLQLLFYSVGIGQISSEVPQNLSASRPQDRQFILSSKKLLLSDSGFYLCAWSKKGDSPLHFGNGTRLTVT.